This is a list of T cell receptor beta chains from one sample in a study of CD8 T cells in ankylosing spondylitis. TCRdb itself ran the 5' RACE reads through MiXCR, one entry per CDR3 protein. The repertoire holds about 800,000 distinct CDR3 sequences, with approximately 10% as singletons. Sequencing was performed on blood, either unsorted or a sorted T cell fraction (not recorded which). The receptors stem from a male donor with ankylosing spondylitis. The CDR3 runs from the conserved cysteine through the conserved F or W. A D gene is named only where the DNA matches it firmly. Where a row states a size, it is once, few, many or the class of an expanded clone; other rows omit it.

>TRBV10-3|-|TRBD1|TRBJ1-1
CAIRLRTGGSADTEAFF
TGTGCCATCAGATTACGGACAGGGGGCTCGGCGGACACTGAAGCTTTCTTT
>TRBV5-1|-|-|TRBJ2-3
CASSLGFSGAITDTQYF
TGCGCCAGCAGCTTGGGATTTTCGGGGGCCATCACAGATACGCAGTATTTT
>TRBV20-1|-|TRBD2|TRBJ2-1
CSARELAGGPGNEQFF
TGCAGTGCTAGAGAACTAGCGGGAGGGCCGGGCAATGAGCAGTTCTTC
>TRBV5-6|-|-|TRBJ1-2
CASSLFGGLNYGYTF
TGTGCCAGCAGCTTGTTCGGAGGACTGAACTATGGCTACACCTTC
>TRBV9|few|-|TRBJ1-3
CASSVGLGIFSGNTIYF
TGTGCCAGCAGCGTAGGTTTGGGGATCTTCTCTGGAAACACCATATATTTT
>TRBV20-1|many|TRBD2|TRBJ2-7
CSAPFGGMFSYEQYF
TGCAGTGCTCCCTTCGGGGGGATGTTTTCTTACGAGCAGTACTTC
>TRBV20-1|few|TRBD1|TRBJ2-7
CSARQTGASYEQYF
TGCAGTGCTAGACAGACAGGGGCCTCCTACGAGCAGTACTTC
>TRBV2|-|-|TRBJ1-2
CASSATTNYGYTF
TGTGCCAGCAGTGCGACCACTAACTATGGCTACACCTTC
>TRBV29-1|many|TRBD2|TRBJ2-1
CSAQGGPSGPYNEQFF
TGCAGCGCCCAGGGCGGGCCTAGCGGGCCGTACAATGAGCAGTTCTTC
>TRBV10-3|-|-|TRBJ1-2
CAISRAPEGGYTF
TGTGCCATCAGCCGGGCCCCTGAGGGTGGCTACACCTTC
>TRBV2|many|TRBD1|TRBJ1-1
CASSEQGAGNTEAFF
TGTGCCAGCAGTGAACAGGGGGCTGGGAACACTGAAGCTTTCTTT
>TRBV7-2|-|TRBD1|TRBJ1-2
CASSMDRMMGGYTF
TGTGCCAGCAGTATGGACAGGATGATGGGAGGCTACACCTTC